This T cell receptor (beta chain) comes out of a study of OX40 agonist ivuxolimab in advanced cancers. Whole-study findings and limits: Expanded clones belonging to CD8+ T cells outnumbered, on average, those of CD4+. CD4+ and CD8+ blood T cells expanded clonally by week 6 at 0.1 to 3.0 mg/kg.

Trimming removed 7 bases at V and 4 bases at J, with 19 bases between. Per germline, CDR1 MNHEY and CDR2 SVGAGI. The CDR3 has 15 residues. Data came from immunoSEQ multiplex PCR; TCRdb stores just in-frame clones and leaves some out. The sample records some 95,000 clones, 70% to 90% being singletons. Concerning this clone: The antigen is unknown.

This clonotype originated in an adult with an advanced solid tumor such as melanoma, head and neck, liver or kidney cancer. The chain couples TRBV6-5 to TRBJ1-2; D perhaps matches TRBD1 (6 bases). This specimen consisted of CD4+ or CD8+ T cells sorted from blood, obtained in a trial of the OX40 agonist ivuxolimab. The CDR3 loop reads CASTPGATEPYGYTF. CDR3 nucleotides: TGTGCCAGCACTCCGGGGGCAACAGAACCCTATGGCTACACCTTC.